This record concerns one T cell receptor (beta chain) sequence. The antigen is not known. This CDR3 comprises 18 residues. Trimming removed 0 bases from V and 0 bases from J; junction bases left unmatched: 8. Germline assignment: CDR1 SGHRS and CDR2 YFSETQ. The sample belongs to a study of CD8 T cells in ankylosing spondylitis. A single record per CDR3 protein comes from TCRdb applying MiXCR to the 5' RACE reads. This sample yields hundreds of thousands of distinct CDR3 sequences, of which around 8% are seen a single time; about 5% belongs to the top ten. Study-level points and caveats: In peripheral blood, disease-linked CD8+ clones occurred at relatively low frequencies.

Sequencing used blood, either unsorted or a sorted T cell fraction (not recorded which). This receptor was obtained from a female donor with ankylosing spondylitis or in good health (not recorded which). The chain carries TRBV5-1 and TRBJ2-1; 8 bases fit TRBD1. The CDR3 here is CASSLAQGARISYNEQFF. The CDR3 DNA is TGCGCCAGCAGCTTGGCGCAGGGGGCACGAATCTCCTACAATGAGCAGTTCTTC.